The 28 T cell receptor beta chains below were found in one sample sequenced in a study of radiation and T cells in renal cell carcinoma. The time point was: blood 4 weeks post-SBRT, at nephrectomy. The treatment here: 15 Gy SBRT to primary tumor, nephrectomy 4 weeks later. Sequencing used immunoSEQ multiplex PCR; TCRdb keeps in-frame clones, though not all of them. Of 90,000 to 100,000 clones in the sample, approximately 80% were seen once. Material: blood, obtained from a patient whose treatment included radiotherapy and nephrectomy. The receptors here all came from a man aged 60 to 75 with renal cell carcinoma.

There are a few counts of this clone. The chain couples TRBV6-5 to TRBJ1-2; D ambiguous. Trimming pared 4 bases from V and 14 bases from J, leaving 5 bases between. Germline CDR1 MNHEY, CDR2 SVGAGI. This CDR3 spans 8 amino acids. The CDR3 DNA is TGTGCCAGCAGTTTCGGGACCTTC. This codes for CASSFGTF.

The CDR3 is CASTQRKGGTYGYTF. The CDR3 DNA reads TGTGCCAGCACCCAGAGGAAGGGGGGAACTTATGGCTACACCTTC. The V call is TRBV6-6, the J call TRBJ1-2; tentative D call: TRBD1 (6 bases). With 7 bases removed from V and 5 bases from J, the gap between germline ends came to 20 bases. The CDR3 is 15 residues long. CDR1 is MNHNY and CDR2 is SVGAGI in the germline V gene (reference sequence).

The chain joins TRBV7-3 to TRBJ1-3, with a possible D match to TRBD1 (6 bases). This CDR3 contains 15 residues. CDR1 and CDR2 (germline): SGHTA, FQGTGA. V lost 2 bases and J lost 0, with 8 bases in between. The CDR3 region has the DNA TGTGCCAGCAGCTTAGAAGGGGGCTCTGGAAACACCATATATTTT. It specifies CASSLEGGSGNTIYF. The full variable domain, in which reference TRBV7-3 and TRBJ1-3 provide the parts outside the CDR3, is GAGVSQTPSNKVTEKGKYVELRCDPISGHTALYWYRQSLGQGPEFLIYFQGTGAADDSGLPNDRFFAVRPEGSVSTLKIQRTERGDSAVYLCASSLEGGSGNTIYFGEGSWLTVV.

For the CDR3, the DNA is TGTGCCAGCAGCTTTAGTGGGCCCCAGCCCCAGCATTTT. Amino acid sequence: CASSFSGPQPQHF. The chain is built from TRBV7-2 and TRBJ1-5; no clear D gene. V was trimmed by 3 bases and J by 7 bases, leaving 10 bases between them. The germline V gene has CDR1 SGHTA and CDR2 FQGNSA. The CDR3 sequence is 13 residues long. The full variable domain, completed using reference TRBV7-2 and TRBJ1-5, is GAGVSQSPSNKVTEKGKDVELRCDPISGHTALYWYRQSLGQGLEFLIYFQGNSAPDKSGLPSDRFSAERTGGSVSTLTIQRTQQEDSAVYLCASSFSGPQPQHFGDGTRLSIL.

This clone was seen only once. The chain combines TRBV25-1 with TRBJ1-1; D ambiguous. Germline CDR1 is MGHDK and CDR2 is SYGVNS. Trimming cost V 1 base and J 2 bases, with 17 bases left between them. CDR3 size: 17 residues. For the CDR3, the DNA is TGTGCCAGCAGTGAATCTAGCAGTACACAGAGAAACACTGAAGCTTTCTTT. This translates into CASSESSSTQRNTEAFF.

This clone showed up just a few times. The rearrangement uses TRBV7-2 and TRBJ1-5; weak D call: TRBD1 (5 bases). CDR1 and CDR2 (germline): SGHTA, FQGNSA. The CDR3 consists of 15 residues. The germline V and J ends were trimmed by 2 bases and 6 bases, with 14 bases remaining between them. In DNA, the CDR3 is TGTGCCAGCAGCTTACAGGGAGGCCTGGTTCAGCCCCAGCATTTT. It is translated as CASSLQGGLVQPQHF.

V is TRBV12-5 and J is TRBJ2-1; tentatively, D is TRBD1 (5 bases). The germline V and J ends were trimmed by 0 bases and 6 bases, with 15 bases remaining between them. This CDR3 spans 16 amino acids. Germline lookup yields CDR1 LGHNT and CDR2 FRNRAP. The DNA for the CDR3 is TGTGCTAGTGGTTTGGTAGGGGAAGGTGTGGGCAATGAGCAGTTCTTC. Translation: CASGLVGEGVGNEQFF.

The count of this clone is one. The chain recombines TRBV28 with TRBJ2-5; D ambiguous. The germline V gene encodes CDR1 MDHEN and CDR2 SYDVKM. The CDR3 totals 11 residues. Deletions cut 3 bases from V and 5 bases from J, with 4 bases between. The CDR3 DNA reads TGTGCCAGCAGTTTGTTGGAGACCCAGTACTTC. This sequence encodes CASSLLETQYF. The full variable domain, rest sourced from reference TRBV28 and TRBJ2-5, is DVKVTQSSRYLVKRTGEKVFLECVQDMDHENMFWYRQDPGLGLRLIYFSYDVKMKEKGDIPEGYSVSREKKERFSLILESASTNQTSMYLCASSLLETQYFGPGTRLLVL.

This clone was detected only once. The rearrangement uses TRBV29-1 and TRBJ2-7, with 11 bases fitting TRBD2. In germline, CDR1 is SQVTM, CDR2 ANQGSEA. The CDR3 runs 13 residues. Germline trimming cut 6 bases from V and 7 bases from J; bases unmatched to any gene: 8. The CDR3 region is CSVLLAGAAEQYF. The DNA of the CDR3 is TGCAGCGTGTTACTAGCGGGAGCTGCGGAGCAGTACTTC.

The chain couples TRBV7-8 to TRBJ1-1, with D perhaps matching TRBD1 (5 bases). There are 15 residues in the CDR3. V lost 1 base and J 5 bases, leaving 14 bases between the germline ends. Germline CDR1 is SGHVS and CDR2 is FQNEAQ. The CDR3 bases are TGTGCCAGCAGCTTAGTAGCGGGGGTACCGACTGAAGCTTTCTTT. It encodes CASSLVAGVPTEAFF.

The V gene is TRBV18, the J gene TRBJ1-2; maybe TRBD1 (6 bases). This CDR3 region has 18 residues. Germline lookup yields CDR1 KGHSH and CDR2 LQKENI. The ends were cut back, 3 bases at V and 3 bases at J, with 23 bases in the middle. CDR3 sequence (DNA): TGTGCCAGCTCACCGGGCTTGGGGGCGCAATCCTCCTACTATGGCTACACCTTC. Its translation: CASSPGLGAQSSYYGYTF. Drawing the rest from reference TRBV18 and TRBJ1-2, the complete variable domain is NAGVMQNPRHLVRRRGQEARLRCSPMKGHSHVYWYRQLPEEGLKFMVYLQKENIIDESGMPKERFSAEFPKEGPSILRIQQVVRGDSAAYFCASSPGLGAQSSYYGYTFGSGTRLTVV.

The chain is built from TRBV5-4 and TRBJ2-5, with a possible D match to TRBD1 (6 bases). V lost 0 bases and J lost 5, with 8 bases in between. CDR1 and CDR2 (germline): SGHNT, YYREEE (reference sequence). The CDR3 consists of 13 residues. In DNA, the CDR3 is TGTGCCAGCAGCTTGGAACAGGGTGAGACCCAGTACTTC. Its protein is CASSLEQGETQYF.

This chain connects TRBV27 to TRBJ2-1; D gene ambiguous. V lost 2 bases to trimming and J lost 2 bases, with 10 bases between them. Looked up from germline, CDR1 is MNHEY and CDR2 is SMNVEV (reference sequence). The CDR3 totals 15 residues. This CDR3 is CASSLVDKPYNEQFF. The CDR3 DNA is TGTGCCAGCAGTTTAGTCGACAAGCCCTACAATGAGCAGTTCTTC.

The chain uses TRBV11-2 and TRBJ2-7; the D is unclear. Germline CDR1 and CDR2: SGHAT and FQNNGV. The V gene lost 2 bases and the J gene lost 1 base, with 3 bases spanning the gap. The CDR3 spans 12 residues. The CDR3 region is CASSLRSYEQYF. For the CDR3, the DNA is TGTGCCAGCAGCTTAAGGTCCTACGAGCAGTACTTC.

The chain links TRBV29-1 to TRBJ2-3; D is undetermined. Germline lookup yields CDR1 SQVTM and CDR2 ANQGSEA. The CDR3 is 11 residues long. V lost 4 bases, J lost 3 bases, and 5 bases lay in between. As DNA, the CDR3 is TGCAGCGTTGTTTTGACAGATACGCAGTATTTT. Translating it yields CSVVLTDTQYF.

The chain is built from TRBV5-1 and TRBJ2-3; D perhaps matches TRBD2 (6 bases). The CDR3 loop spans 14 amino acids. Trimming shortened V by 4 bases and J by 5 bases, and 14 bases separated the two germline ends. Germline V gene data show CDR1 as SGHRS and CDR2 as YFSETQ. This CDR3 reads CASSQEGREDTQYF. The CDR3, as DNA: TGCGCCAGCAGCCAGGAGGGCCGGGAAGATACGCAGTATTTT.

This chain connects TRBV4-3 to TRBJ2-5; 9 positions agree with TRBD1. The DNA end lines up better with TRBJ2-7; the J call may be wrong. CDR3 length equals 14 residues. Germline V lookup: CDR1 LGHNA, CDR2 YSLEER. Here the CDR3 DNA reads TGCGCCAGCAGCTCCCGGGACAGGGTCTACGAGCAGTACTTC. This sequence encodes CASSSRDRVYEQYF.

The genes are TRBV15 and TRBJ1-2; D remains ambiguous. Between the trimmed V and J ends, which lost 0 bases and 2 bases, there was a span of 1 base. Germline CDR1 LNHNV, CDR2 YYDKDF (reference sequence). The CDR3 has 12 residues. CDR3 protein: CATSRENYGYTF. CDR3 DNA sequence: TGTGCCACCAGCAGAGAAAACTATGGCTACACCTTC.

This clone was counted once. This chain uses TRBV14 with TRBJ2-7; the match to TRBD2 covers 12 bases. CDR1 is SGHDN and CDR2 is FVKESK in the germline V gene. The CDR3 sequence is 16 residues long. Losses at the gene ends were 2 bases for V and 3 bases for J; bases not matched to a gene: 5. CDR3 in DNA: TGTGCCAGCAGCCAACCCCGACTAGCGGGAGACTACGAGCAGTACTTC. It specifies CASSQPRLAGDYEQYF.

The CDR3 region is CASSTATGESTEAFF. The DNA of the CDR3 is TGTGCCAGCAGTACTGCGACAGGGGAGAGCACTGAAGCTTTCTTT. The V call is TRBV28, the J call TRBJ1-1; TRBD1 aligns across 8 bases. The CDR3 sequence is 15 residues long. CDR1 is MDHEN and CDR2 is SYDVKM in the germline V gene. The ends lost 5 bases at V and 4 bases at J; junction bases unmatched: 9.

Only one count was recorded for this clone. This sequence joins TRBV7-2 and TRBJ2-3; D remains unclear. This CDR3 spans 14 amino acids. The V end lost 6 bases, the J end lost 2 bases, and 12 bases lay between the germline ends. Germline V gives CDR1 SGHTA, CDR2 FQGNSA. Written as DNA, the CDR3 is TGTGCCAGCAGACATCCGGGCCCCACAGATACGCAGTATTTT. This encodes CASRHPGPTDTQYF.

This clone was seen only a few times. Other DNA sequences in the sample encode the same CDR3. This chain uses TRBV19 with TRBJ1-1, with D possibly TRBD1 on 6 matching bases. The CDR3 has 13 residues. In germline, CDR1 is LNHDA, CDR2 SQIVND (reference sequence). The germline V and J ends were trimmed by 5 bases and 6 bases, with 13 bases remaining between them. The CDR3 reads CASSSRGVAEAFF. In DNA form, the CDR3 reads TGTGCCAGTAGTTCGAGGGGGGTGGCTGAAGCTTTCTTT.

This clone was picked up many times. V and J are TRBV19 and TRBJ1-1; no clear D gene. Trimming took off 2 bases at V and 4 bases at J, with 11 bases between the two ends. Germline V CDR1 and CDR2: LNHDA, SQIVND (reference sequence). CDR3 size: 14 residues. Here the CDR3 reads CASSIWAGPTEAFF. Here the CDR3 DNA reads TGTGCCAGTAGTATATGGGCCGGTCCCACTGAAGCTTTCTTT.

This clone has only a few counts. V and J are TRBV5-4 and TRBJ2-2; TRBD2 aligns across 14 bases. The CDR3 has 17 amino acids. Germline V lookup: CDR1 SGHNT, CDR2 YYREEE (reference sequence). Germline trimming cut 4 bases from V and 5 bases from J; bases unmatched to any gene: 7. The CDR3 bases are TGTGCCAGCAGCCCGGGACTAGCGGGAGAGGGGACCGGGGAGCTGTTTTTT. This encodes CASSPGLAGEGTGELFF.

This clone turned up a few times. The chain has TRBV2 and TRBJ1-4; TRBD1 aligns across 10 bases. Germline CDR1 and CDR2: SNHLY and FYNNEI. The length of the CDR3 is 15 residues. Trimming took 6 bases from V and 4 from J; bases not matched to a gene: 5. The CDR3 nucleotides are TGTGCCAGCAGCCGGGACAGGGGTCATAATGAAAAACTGTTTTTT. Protein product: CASSRDRGHNEKLFF.

The chain couples TRBV7-2 to TRBJ2-7; 9 nucleotides line up with TRBD2. Germline V gene lookup returns CDR1 SGHTA and CDR2 FQGNSA. This CDR3 comprises 13 residues. The V segment lost 5 bases and the J segment 4 bases; nucleotides outside the gene matches: 3. The chain's CDR3 is CASSILAGYEQYF. Written as DNA, the CDR3 is TGTGCCAGCAGCATTCTAGCGGGGTACGAGCAGTACTTC.

This chain connects TRBV10-3 to TRBJ2-6, with D unclear. Germline V gene data show CDR1 as ENHRY and CDR2 as SYGVKD. This CDR3 contains 21 residues. V lost 3 bases, J lost 0 bases, and 24 bases lay in between. CDR3 protein: CAISDPGPGSGAYSGANVLTF. CDR3 DNA: TGTGCCATCAGTGATCCCGGGCCCGGGTCAGGTGCTTACTCTGGGGCCAACGTCCTGACTTTC.

This chain uses TRBV2 with TRBJ1-2, with D uncertain. The germline CDR1 and CDR2 sequences are SNHLY and FYNNEI. Trimming removed 4 bases at V and 7 bases at J, with 10 bases between. The CDR3 loop spans 12 amino acids. CDR3 sequence (DNA): TGTGCCAGCAGTGGGGAGGCTCCTGGCTACACCTTC. Translated, it gives CASSGEAPGYTF.